The clone carrying this T cell receptor beta chain was seen a few times. J gave up 3 bases and V 10 bases, and 12 bases lay outside the gene matches. From germline, CDR1 is MNHNY and CDR2 SVGAGI (reference sequence). CDR3 length: 15 amino acids. The data stem from a study of blood T cell repertoires in COVID-19. Sequencing was performed with immunoSEQ multiplex PCR; in TCRdb, only in-frame clones are kept and a portion is missing. The profile covers some 70,000 clones, with about 80% appearing a single time and roughly 12% taken by the ten largest. The genes are TRBV6-6 and TRBJ1-5; 7 nucleotides match TRBD1. Material: peripheral blood. This sequence was found in a human donor in a cohort sampled during active COVID-19. The CDR3 DNA is TGTGCCACTGAAGGCCTGGGACAGTTCAATCAGCCCCAGCATTTT. Translated: CATEGLGQFNQPQHF.